The clone carrying this T cell receptor (beta chain) was recorded once. The sample originates from a study of blood T cell repertoires in COVID-19. CDR1 and CDR2 from the germline V gene are SGHKS and YYEKEE (reference sequence). The CDR3 extends over 15 amino acids. V was trimmed by 4 bases and J by 0 bases, leaving 14 bases between them. TCRdb's copy holds only in-frame clones and misses some; the assay was immunoSEQ multiplex PCR. The sample carries 110,000 or so clones, 85% recorded once. The chain uses TRBV5-5 and TRBJ2-7, with D possibly TRBD1 on 6 matching bases. The sequenced material came from peripheral blood. This TCR was sampled from a woman aged 60-75 years with COVID-19, enrolled during active disease. CDR3 protein: CASSPTGSPSYEQYF. Written as DNA, the CDR3 is TGTGCCAGCAGCCCGACAGGTAGTCCCTCCTACGAGCAGTACTTC.